Each of the 5 T cell receptor beta chains below was sequenced from the same sample in a study of Ad26.COV2.S vaccination and SARS-CoV-2 variants. This table comes from immunoSEQ multiplex PCR, and its TCRdb copy is limited to in-frame clones, with some not included. The data contain under 600,000 clones, around 89% of them singletons. This sample's treatment: some 19 received Ad26.COV2.S at low or high dose, single or two shots; about five received placebo; per-sample allocation not given. The investigators took samples on day 63 after the first vaccine or placebo injection. This material consisted of peripheral blood, taken in a trial of Ad26.COV2.S vaccine versus placebo. Receptor source: a person between 18 and 65 years old who received the Ad26.COV2.S COVID-19 vaccine or a placebo.

This clone has a single count. V and J are TRBV27 and TRBJ2-1, with TRBD2 as a possible D gene (6 bases). Germline values: CDR1 MNHEY, CDR2 SMNVEV (reference sequence). Trimming cost V 2 bases and J 2 bases, with 10 bases left between them. The CDR3 contains 15 residues. The CDR3 coding sequence is TGTGCCAGCAGTTTACGGCGGGGACCCTACAATGAGCAGTTCTTC. Its translation is CASSLRRGPYNEQFF.

J is TRBJ2-7 and V is TRBV11-2, with D possibly TRBD1 on 6 matching bases. Trimming removed 2 bases at V and 7 bases at J, with 15 bases between. Germline V gene data show CDR1 as SGHAT and CDR2 as FQNNGV. The CDR3 runs 14 residues. The CDR3 sequence is CASSLYRAPREQYF. The CDR3 region has the DNA TGTGCCAGCAGCTTATACAGGGCCCCGAGGGAGCAGTACTTC.

The chain joins TRBV7-8 to TRBJ2-5, with TRBD2 as a possible D gene (7 bases). Trimming pared 1 base from V and 5 bases from J, leaving 11 bases between. CDR1 is SGHVS and CDR2 is FQNEAQ in the germline V gene. CDR3 length: 14 residues. CDR3 DNA: TGTGCCAGCAGCTTAGTAGAGGGGGGGGAGACCCAGTACTTC. Amino acids: CASSLVEGGETQYF.

V is TRBV4-1 and J is TRBJ2-3, with 16 bases matching TRBD2. The V and J ends lost 2 bases and 1 base, in that order; junction bases with no gene match: 12. CDR1 is MGHRA and CDR2 is YSYEKL in the germline V gene. The length of the CDR3 is 21 residues. In DNA form, the CDR3 reads TGCGCCAGCAGCCAAACGTCACCGGGACTAGCGGGAGGGTATGGCACAGATACGCAGTATTTT. Its protein is CASSQTSPGLAGGYGTDTQYF.

The chain combines TRBV28 with TRBJ2-7; 8 positions agree with TRBD2. Trimming cost V 4 bases and J 2 bases; bases outside gene matches: 7. Per the germline V gene, CDR1 is MDHEN and CDR2 is SYDVKM. The CDR3 loop spans 15 amino acids. The CDR3 nucleotides are TGTGCCAGCAGTTCCAGCGGGAGTGATACCTACGAGCAGTACTTC. Amino acid sequence: CASSSSGSDTYEQYF.